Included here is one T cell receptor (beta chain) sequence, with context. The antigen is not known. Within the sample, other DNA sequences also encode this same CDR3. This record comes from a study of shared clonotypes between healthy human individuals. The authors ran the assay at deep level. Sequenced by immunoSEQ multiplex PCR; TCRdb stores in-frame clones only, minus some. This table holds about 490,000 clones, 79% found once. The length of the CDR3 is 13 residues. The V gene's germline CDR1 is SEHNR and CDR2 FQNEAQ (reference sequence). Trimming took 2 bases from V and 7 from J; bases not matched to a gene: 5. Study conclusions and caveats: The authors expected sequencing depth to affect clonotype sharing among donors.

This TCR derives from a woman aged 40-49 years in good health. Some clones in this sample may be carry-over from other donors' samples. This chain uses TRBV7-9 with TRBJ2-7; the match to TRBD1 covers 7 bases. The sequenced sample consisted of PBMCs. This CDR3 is CASSLQAGGEQYF. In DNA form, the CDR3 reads TGTGCCAGCAGCTTACAGGCAGGGGGAGAGCAGTACTTC.